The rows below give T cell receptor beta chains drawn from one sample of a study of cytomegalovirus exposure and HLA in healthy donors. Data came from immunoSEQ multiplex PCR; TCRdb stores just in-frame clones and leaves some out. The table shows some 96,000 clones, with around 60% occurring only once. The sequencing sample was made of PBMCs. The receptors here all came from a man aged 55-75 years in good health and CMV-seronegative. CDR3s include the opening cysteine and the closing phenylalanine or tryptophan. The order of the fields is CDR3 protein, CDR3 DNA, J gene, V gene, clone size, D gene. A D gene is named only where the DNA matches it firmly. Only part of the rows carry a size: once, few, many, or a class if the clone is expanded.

CASRTPGVKIEAFF,TGTGCCAGCCGTACGCCAGGGGTAAAAATTGAAGCTTTCTTT,TRBJ1-1,TRBV6-4,NA,NA
CASSYLPGQGNQPQHF,TGTGCCAGCAGTTACCTTCCGGGACAGGGGAACCAGCCCCAGCATTTT,TRBJ1-5,TRBV6-5,NA,TRBD1
CASTHFPRTVTNYGYTF,TGTGCCAGTACTCATTTTCCCCGGACAGTTACTAACTATGGCTACACCTTC,TRBJ1-2,TRBV19,few,NA
CAWSAGTSGRSDTQYF,TGTGCCTGGAGTGCGGGGACTAGCGGGAGGTCAGATACGCAGTATTTT,TRBJ2-3,TRBV30,few,TRBD2
CASSPFPADTEAFF,TGTGCCAGCAGTCCGTTCCCGGCGGACACTGAAGCTTTCTTT,TRBJ1-1,TRBV6-5,NA,NA
CASTGQGYNQPQHF,TGTGCCAGCACTGGACAGGGCTACAATCAGCCCCAGCATTTT,TRBJ1-5,TRBV7-2,NA,TRBD1
CASSLRAGDVNEQFF,TGCGCCAGCAGCCTACGAGCGGGAGACGTCAATGAGCAGTTCTTC,TRBJ2-1,TRBV5-1,NA,TRBD2
CASSPDGTGVNGNQPQHF,TGTGCCAGCTCACCCGACGGGACAGGGGTAAACGGCAATCAGCCCCAGCATTTT,TRBJ1-5,TRBV18,few,TRBD1
CASSGSGGLTDTQYF,TGCGCCAGCAGCGGCTCCGGGGGACTTACAGATACGCAGTATTTT,TRBJ2-3,TRBV5-1,once,NA
CASSVDGLGGYQPQHF,TGCGCCAGCAGTGTTGACGGTCTGGGGGGATATCAGCCCCAGCATTTT,TRBJ1-5,TRBV5-1,few,NA
CASSMVTGSTNEKLFF,TGTGCCAGTAGTATGGTCACAGGGTCCACTAATGAAAAACTGTTTTTT,TRBJ1-4,TRBV19,once,NA
CASSAHGYGYTF,TGTGCCAGCAGCGCCCACGGCTATGGCTACACCTTC,TRBJ1-2,TRBV11-2,NA,NA
CASSPPGDYNEKLFF,TGTGCCAGCTCACCCCCGGGGGATTATAATGAAAAACTGTTTTTT,TRBJ1-4,TRBV18,NA,NA
CASGVQGYGYGYTF,TGTGCCAGCGGCGTACAGGGATACGGCTATGGCTACACCTTC,TRBJ1-2,TRBV28,NA,NA
CASSIGPAANPEKLFF,TGTGCCAGTAGTATAGGCCCAGCGGCAAACCCGGAAAAACTGTTTTTT,TRBJ1-4,TRBV19,NA,NA
CASRGGEASGELFF,TGTGCCAGCAGGGGGGGGGAGGCATCCGGGGAGCTGTTTTTT,TRBJ2-2,TRBV6-1,NA,TRBD2
CASSPPGGLGGYTF,TGTGCCAGCAGTCCCCCGGGGGGGCTAGGTGGCTACACCTTC,TRBJ1-2,TRBV27,once,NA